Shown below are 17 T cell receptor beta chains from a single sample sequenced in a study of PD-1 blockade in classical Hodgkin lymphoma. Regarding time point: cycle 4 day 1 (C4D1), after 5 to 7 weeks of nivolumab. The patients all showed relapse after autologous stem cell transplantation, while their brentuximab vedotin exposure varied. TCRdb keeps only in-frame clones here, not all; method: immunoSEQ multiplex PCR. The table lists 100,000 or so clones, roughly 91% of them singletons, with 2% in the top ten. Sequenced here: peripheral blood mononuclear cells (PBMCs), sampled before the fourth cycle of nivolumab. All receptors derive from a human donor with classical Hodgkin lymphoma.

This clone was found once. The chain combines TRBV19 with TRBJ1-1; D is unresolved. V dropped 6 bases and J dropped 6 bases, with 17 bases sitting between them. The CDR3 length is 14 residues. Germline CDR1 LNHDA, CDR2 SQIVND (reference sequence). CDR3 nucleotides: TGTGCCAGTAGGCATGGCGGGATTGGCCCTGAAGCTTTCTTT. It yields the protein CASRHGGIGPEAFF.

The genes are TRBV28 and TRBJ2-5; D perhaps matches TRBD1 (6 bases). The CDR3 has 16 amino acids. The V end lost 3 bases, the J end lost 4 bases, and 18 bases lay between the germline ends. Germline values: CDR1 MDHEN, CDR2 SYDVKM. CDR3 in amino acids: CASSFRGRVTGETQYF. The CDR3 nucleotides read TGTGCCAGCAGTTTCAGGGGCAGGGTAACAGGAGAGACCCAGTACTTC.

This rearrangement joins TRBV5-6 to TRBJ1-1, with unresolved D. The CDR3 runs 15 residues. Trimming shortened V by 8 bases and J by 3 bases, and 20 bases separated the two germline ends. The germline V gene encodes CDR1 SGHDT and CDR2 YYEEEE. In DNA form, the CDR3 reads TGTGCCAGTGGGAGGCTTGGCCCTTGGGACACTGAAGCTTTCTTT. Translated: CASGRLGPWDTEAFF.

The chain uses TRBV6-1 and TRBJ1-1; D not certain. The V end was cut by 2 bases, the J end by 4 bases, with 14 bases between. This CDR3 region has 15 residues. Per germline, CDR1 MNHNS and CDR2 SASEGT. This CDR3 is CASSELQSRVTEAFF. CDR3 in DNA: TGTGCCAGCAGTGAACTACAGTCAAGGGTCACTGAAGCTTTCTTT.

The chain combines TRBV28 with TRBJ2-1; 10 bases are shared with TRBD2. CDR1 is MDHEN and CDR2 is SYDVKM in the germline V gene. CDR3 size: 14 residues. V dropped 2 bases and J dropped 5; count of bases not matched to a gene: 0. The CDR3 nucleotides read TGTGCCAGCAGTTTACTAGCGGGAGACAATGAGCAGTTCTTC. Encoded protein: CASSLLAGDNEQFF.

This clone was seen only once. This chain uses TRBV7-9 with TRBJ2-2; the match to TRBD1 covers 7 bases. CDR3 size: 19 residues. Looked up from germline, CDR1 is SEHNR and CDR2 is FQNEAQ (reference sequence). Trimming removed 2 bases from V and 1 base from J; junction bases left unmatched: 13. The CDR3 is CASSLRTGTYRRNTGELFF. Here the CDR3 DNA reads TGTGCCAGCAGCTTAAGGACAGGTACTTACAGAAGGAACACCGGGGAGCTGTTTTTT.

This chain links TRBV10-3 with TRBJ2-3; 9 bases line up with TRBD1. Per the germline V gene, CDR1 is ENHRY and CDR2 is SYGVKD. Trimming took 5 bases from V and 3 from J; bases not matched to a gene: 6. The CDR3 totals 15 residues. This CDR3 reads CAISSGDRETDTQYF. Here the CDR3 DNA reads TGTGCCATCAGTTCCGGGGACAGGGAGACAGATACGCAGTATTTT.

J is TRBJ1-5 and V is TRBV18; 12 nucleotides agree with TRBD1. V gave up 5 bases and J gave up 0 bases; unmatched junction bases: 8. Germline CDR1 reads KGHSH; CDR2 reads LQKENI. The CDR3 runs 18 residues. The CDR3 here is CASSGTGGLIFSNQPQHF. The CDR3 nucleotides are TGTGCCAGCTCAGGGACAGGGGGCTTGATTTTTAGCAATCAGCCCCAGCATTTT.

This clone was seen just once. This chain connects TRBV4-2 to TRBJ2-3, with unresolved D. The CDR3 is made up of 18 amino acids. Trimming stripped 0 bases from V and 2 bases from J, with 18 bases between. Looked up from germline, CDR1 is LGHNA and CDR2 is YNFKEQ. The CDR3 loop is CASSQEGSSQIPTDTQYF. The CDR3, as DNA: TGTGCCAGCAGCCAAGAAGGATCCTCCCAAATACCCACAGATACGCAGTATTTT.

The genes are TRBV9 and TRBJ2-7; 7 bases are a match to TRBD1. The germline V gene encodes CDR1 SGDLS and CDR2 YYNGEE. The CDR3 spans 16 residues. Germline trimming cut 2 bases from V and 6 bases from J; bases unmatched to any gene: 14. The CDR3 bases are TGTGCCAGCAGCGTGGGCCCAAGGGGGCAGGGTCGCGAGCAGTACTTC. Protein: CASSVGPRGQGREQYF. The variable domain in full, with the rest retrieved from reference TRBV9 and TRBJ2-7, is DSGVTQTPKHLITATGQRVTLRCSPRSGDLSVYWYQQSLDQGLQFLIQYYNGEERAKGNILERFSAQQFPDLHSELNLSSLELGDSALYFCASSVGPRGQGREQYFGPGTRLTVT.

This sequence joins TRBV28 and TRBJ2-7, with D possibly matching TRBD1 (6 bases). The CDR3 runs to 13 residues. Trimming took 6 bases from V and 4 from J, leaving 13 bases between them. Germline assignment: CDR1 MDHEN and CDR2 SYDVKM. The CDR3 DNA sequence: TGTGCCAGCAGATTGACAGGATCATACGAGCAGTACTTC. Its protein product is CASRLTGSYEQYF.

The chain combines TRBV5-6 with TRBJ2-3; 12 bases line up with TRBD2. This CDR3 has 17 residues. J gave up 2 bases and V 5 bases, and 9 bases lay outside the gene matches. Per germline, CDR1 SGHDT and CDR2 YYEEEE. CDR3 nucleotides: TGTGCCAGCAGAGGGTGGGGGACTAGCGGGTTCACAGATACGCAGTATTTT. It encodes CASRGWGTSGFTDTQYF.

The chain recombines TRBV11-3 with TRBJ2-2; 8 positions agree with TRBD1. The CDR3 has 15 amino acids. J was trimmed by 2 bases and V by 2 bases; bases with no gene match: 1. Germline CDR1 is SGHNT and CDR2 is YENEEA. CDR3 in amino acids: CASSLTGGNTGELFF. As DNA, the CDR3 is TGTGCCAGCAGCTTAACAGGGGGTAACACCGGGGAGCTGTTTTTT.

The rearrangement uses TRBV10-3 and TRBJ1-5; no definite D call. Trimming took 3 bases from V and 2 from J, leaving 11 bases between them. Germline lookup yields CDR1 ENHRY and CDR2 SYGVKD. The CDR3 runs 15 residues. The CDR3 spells CAISDPREGNQPQHF. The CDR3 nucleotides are TGTGCCATCAGTGATCCGAGGGAGGGCAATCAGCCCCAGCATTTT.

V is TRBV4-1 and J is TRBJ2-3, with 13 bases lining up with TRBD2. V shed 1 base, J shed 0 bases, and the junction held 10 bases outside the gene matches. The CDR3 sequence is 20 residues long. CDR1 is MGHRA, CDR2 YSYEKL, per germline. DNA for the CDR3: TGCGCCAGCAGCCAAGCCGGACTAGCGGGAGTAATGTTGAGCACAGATACGCAGTATTTT. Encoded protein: CASSQAGLAGVMLSTDTQYF.

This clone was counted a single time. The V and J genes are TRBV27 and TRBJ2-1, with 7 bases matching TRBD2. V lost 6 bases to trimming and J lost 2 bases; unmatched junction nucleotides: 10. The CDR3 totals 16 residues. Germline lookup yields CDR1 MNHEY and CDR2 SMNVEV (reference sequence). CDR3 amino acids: CASRRAGPVPYNEQFF. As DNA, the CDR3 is TGTGCCAGCAGGAGAGCGGGGCCAGTCCCCTACAATGAGCAGTTCTTC.

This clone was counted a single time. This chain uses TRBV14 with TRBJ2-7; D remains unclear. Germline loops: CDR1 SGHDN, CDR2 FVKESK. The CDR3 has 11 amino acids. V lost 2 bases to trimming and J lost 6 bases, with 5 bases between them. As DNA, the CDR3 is TGTGCCAGCAGCCAAACAGTCGAGCAGTACTTC. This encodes CASSQTVEQYF.